One and the same sample provided the 25 T cell receptor beta chains below, sequenced in a study of T cell responses to AZD1222 COVID-19 vaccine. Data came from immunoSEQ multiplex PCR; TCRdb stores just in-frame clones and leaves some out. Among around 120,000 clones, about 90% were seen once, and the ten largest hold 7.5% to 8%. The material sequenced was peripheral blood, taken on day 0 of AZD1222 vaccination. The receptors derive from an adult in good health.

The V call is TRBV24-1, the J call TRBJ1-1; TRBD1 matches 12 bases. Germline V gives CDR1 KGHDR, CDR2 SFDVKD. CDR3 size: 14 residues. The V segment lost 7 bases and the J segment 6 bases; nucleotides outside the gene matches: 5. The CDR3 DNA is TGTGCCACCAGGCCGGGACAGGGGGCCGCTGAAGCTTTCTTT. This sequence encodes CATRPGQGAAEAFF.

V gene TRBV6-2 or TRBV6-3 combines with J gene TRBJ2-3; 8 bases are a match to TRBD2. Unmatched junction bases numbered 7, after V lost 0 bases and J lost 5 bases. The V gene's germline CDR1 is MNHEY and CDR2 SVGEGT. CDR3 length: 16 residues. The CDR3, as DNA: TGTGCCAGCAGTTACTCGCCGGGACTAGTCAGAGATACGCAGTATTTT. Amino acids: CASSYSPGLVRDTQYF.

Only one count was recorded for this clone. The chain recombines TRBV10-3 with TRBJ1-2; D unresolved. The CDR3 runs 13 residues. Per germline, CDR1 ENHRY and CDR2 SYGVKD. Trimming pared 3 bases from V and 8 bases from J, leaving 13 bases between. CDR3 residues: CAISDTGLTGYTF. The CDR3 DNA reads as TGTGCCATCAGTGATACGGGATTAACCGGCTACACCTTC.

The chain employs TRBV28 and TRBJ1-2; perhaps TRBD1 as D (5 bases). Germline assignment: CDR1 MDHEN and CDR2 SYDVKM. V lost 5 bases, J lost 5 bases, and 15 bases lay in between. This CDR3 is 14 amino acids long. The CDR3 here is CASSTPRGGYGYTF. Here the CDR3 DNA reads TGTGCCAGCAGTACCCCCCGGGGGGGATATGGCTACACCTTC.

The genes are TRBV7-9 and TRBJ2-1, with TRBD2 identical over 7 bases. The germline V gene has CDR1 SEHNR and CDR2 FQNEAQ (reference sequence). The CDR3 extends over 14 amino acids. With 4 bases clipped from V and 8 bases from J, the junction kept 8 bases outside the gene matches. CDR3 coding DNA: TGTGCCAGCAGCTCCCGGACTAGGGCCTATGAGCAGTTCTTC. As protein: CASSSRTRAYEQFF. Full variable domain (rest looked up from reference TRBV7-9 and TRBJ2-1): DTGVSQNPRHKITKRGQNVTFRCDPISEHNRLYWYRQTLGQGPEFLTYFQNEAQLEKSRLLSDRFSAERPKGSFSTLEIQRTEQGDSAMYLCASSSRTRAYEQFFGPGTRLTVL.

The chain carries TRBV29-1 and TRBJ2-7, with a possible D match to TRBD2 (7 bases). Germline-derived CDR1 and CDR2 are SQVTM and ANQGSEA. The CDR3 is made up of 11 amino acids. CDR3 sequence: CGGGGSYEQYF. Here the CDR3 DNA reads TGCGGAGGGGGGGGATCCTACGAGCAGTACTTC.

The chain is built from TRBV10-3 and TRBJ1-1; D unresolved. Germline CDR1 reads ENHRY; CDR2 reads SYGVKD. The V end was cut by 7 bases, the J end by 2 bases, with 14 bases between. The CDR3 has 14 amino acids. CDR3 in amino acids: CAIIPDVYNTEAFF. The CDR3 nucleotides are TGTGCCATCATCCCAGACGTGTATAACACTGAAGCTTTCTTT.

This clone appeared once. The chain recombines TRBV4-1 with TRBJ1-2; 7 bases align to TRBD1. CDR1 is MGHRA, CDR2 YSYEKL, per germline. The V gene end was trimmed by 5 bases and the J gene end by 4 bases; junction bases not matched to a gene: 7. CDR3 length: 14 residues. CDR3 bases: TGCGCCAGCAGCACGCCGGGACAGTTCTATGGCTACACCTTC. Protein sequence: CASSTPGQFYGYTF.

The rearrangement links TRBV2 to TRBJ2-1, with 13 positions matching TRBD2. The junction had 8 bases not matched to a gene; V was cut back by 10 bases and J by 2 bases. This CDR3 is 16 amino acids long. Germline V gene lookup returns CDR1 SNHLY and CDR2 FYNNEI. This CDR3 reads CATPRGTSGAYNEQFF. DNA for the CDR3: TGTGCCACTCCAAGGGGGACTAGCGGGGCCTACAATGAGCAGTTCTTC.

The J gene is TRBJ1-4, the V gene TRBV5-1, with D possibly matching TRBD1 (5 bases). Germline lookup yields CDR1 SGHRS and CDR2 YFSETQ. CDR3 length: 14 residues. The V and J ends lost 2 bases and 2 bases respectively, with 7 bases between them. The CDR3 is CASSFQGTNEKLFF. The CDR3 DNA reads TGCGCCAGCAGCTTTCAGGGCACTAATGAAAAACTGTTTTTT.

J is TRBJ2-7 and V is TRBV12-3 or TRBV12-4; 7 nucleotides line up with TRBD2. CDR3 length: 13 amino acids. With 4 bases clipped from V and 7 bases from J, the junction kept 7 bases outside the gene matches. The CDR3 DNA sequence: TGTGCCAGCAGTTCCAGACCCGGGGGGGAGCAGTACTTC. Protein product: CASSSRPGGEQYF.

The rearrangement joins TRBV6-5 to TRBJ2-5; D might be TRBD1 (5 bases). Trimming pared 0 bases from V and 7 bases from J, leaving 15 bases between. From germline, CDR1 is MNHEY and CDR2 SVGAGI. The CDR3 is 15 amino acids. The CDR3 reads CASSYSWTNKGTQYF. Here the CDR3 DNA reads TGTGCCAGCAGTTACTCGTGGACAAACAAAGGGACCCAGTACTTC.

The V call is TRBV4-1, the J call TRBJ1-4; 7 nucleotides agree with TRBD1. In germline, CDR1 is MGHRA, CDR2 YSYEKL. The CDR3 is 16 residues long. Trimming at V came to 4 bases and at J to 4 bases, leaving 9 bases not matched to a gene. In DNA form, the CDR3 reads TGCGCCAGCAGCCGAGGCCGGGACAGACGTAATGAAAAACTGTTTTTT. Its translation: CASSRGRDRRNEKLFF.

In nucleotides, the CDR3 is TGTGCCAGCAGCTTGATTAGGGATCAGCCCCAGCATTTT. Its protein product is CASSLIRDQPQHF. The chain recombines TRBV5-8 with TRBJ1-5; D is unclear. Germline CDR1 reads SGHTS; CDR2 reads YDEGEE. V lost 1 base, J lost 5 bases, and 7 bases lay in between. CDR3 length: 13 residues. Complete variable domain (other parts from reference TRBV5-8 and TRBJ1-5): EAGVTQSPTHLIKTRGQQATLRCSPISGHTSVYWYQQALGLGLQFLLWYDEGEERNRGNFPPRFSGRQFPNYSSELNVNALELEDSALYLCASSLIRDQPQHFGDGTRLSIL.

The V call is TRBV11-2, the J call TRBJ1-4; D is unresolved. The germline V and J ends were trimmed by 5 bases and 0 bases, with 7 bases remaining between them. Germline V gives CDR1 SGHAT, CDR2 FQNNGV. This CDR3 is 14 amino acids long. The chain's CDR3 is CASSTSATNEKLFF. The DNA of the CDR3 is TGTGCCAGCAGCACGAGTGCAACTAATGAAAAACTGTTTTTT. The variable domain in full, completed from reference TRBV11-2 and TRBJ1-4, reads EAGVAQSPRYKIIEKRQSVAFWCNPISGHATLYWYQQILGQGPKLLIQFQNNGVVDDSQLPKDRFSAERLKGVDSTLKIQPAKLEDSAVYLCASSTSATNEKLFFGSGTQLSVL.

V and J are TRBV29-1 and TRBJ1-1; D gene unclear. V was clipped by 8 bases and J by 11 bases, with 24 bases between them. CDR1 is SQVTM, CDR2 ANQGSEA, per germline. The CDR3 length is 13 residues. For the CDR3, the DNA is TGCAGCACCGGTCTGAAAACCTATGGTGAGGCTTTCTTT. This encodes CSTGLKTYGEAFF.

CDR3 amino acids: CASKQDRINYGYTF. As DNA, the CDR3 is TGTGCCAGTAAGCAAGACAGGATTAACTATGGCTACACCTTC. V usage is TRBV19 and J usage is TRBJ1-2, with a weak D call TRBD1 (6 bases). CDR1 and CDR2 (germline): LNHDA, SQIVND (reference sequence). This CDR3 is built from 14 residues. V dropped 7 bases and J dropped 1 base, with 13 bases sitting between them.

The chain couples TRBV29-1 to TRBJ1-2; D is possibly TRBD1 (5 bases). Trimming took 6 bases from V and 4 from J, leaving 18 bases between them. CDR1 is SQVTM and CDR2 is ANQGSEA in the germline V gene. CDR3 length equals 14 residues. The DNA for the CDR3 is TGCAGCGTCGAGTTAGGGTACAGGATCTATGGCTACACCTTC. It codes for CSVELGYRIYGYTF. The variable domain in full, completed from reference TRBV29-1 and TRBJ1-2, reads SAVISQKPSRDICQRGTSLTIQCQVDSQVTMMFWYRQQPGQSLTLIATANQGSEATYESGFVIDKFPISRPNLTFSTLTVSNMSPEDSSIYLCSVELGYRIYGYTFGSGTRLTVV.

This sequence joins TRBV5-6 and TRBJ1-5, with 8 nucleotides matching TRBD1. The V and J ends lost 4 bases and 0 bases, in that order; junction bases with no gene match: 12. The CDR3 has 18 residues. CDR1 and CDR2 from the germline V gene are SGHDT and YYEEEE. CDR3 DNA: TGTGCCAGCAGCCCTGGACCGGGACAGGCTTATAGCAATCAGCCCCAGCATTTT. This gives the protein CASSPGPGQAYSNQPQHF.

Only one count was recorded for this clone. The chain combines TRBV7-2 with TRBJ2-7, with D perhaps TRBD2 (6 bases). Germline CDR1 and CDR2: SGHTA and FQGNSA. There are 14 residues in the CDR3. V dropped 4 bases and J dropped 2 bases, with 12 bases sitting between them. As DNA, the CDR3 is TGTGCCAGCAGCTCCCGGAGGGCAACCTACGAGCAGTACTTC. Translated: CASSSRRATYEQYF.

The rearrangement uses TRBV4-1 and TRBJ1-5, with D possibly being TRBD1 (5 bases). V was shortened by 4 bases and J by 1 base, with 17 bases between the two germline ends. This CDR3 contains 17 residues. Germline V gives CDR1 MGHRA, CDR2 YSYEKL. CDR3 sequence (DNA): TGCGCCAGCAGCCCCGTCATGGGGGTCGGGAGCAATCAGCCCCAGCATTTT. This translates into CASSPVMGVGSNQPQHF.

The V gene is TRBV13, the J gene TRBJ2-1, with D maybe TRBD2 (6 bases). The CDR3 has 15 residues. V was cut by 5 bases and J by 0 bases, with 11 bases left in between. CDR1 and CDR2 (germline): PRHDT, FYEKMQ (reference sequence). CDR3 coding DNA: TGTGCCAGCAGCCAATTCGGGGGCTCCTACAATGAGCAGTTCTTC. Amino acid sequence: CASSQFGGSYNEQFF.

The chain has TRBV30 and TRBJ1-3, with no clear D. With 1 base removed from V and 2 bases from J, the gap between germline ends came to 6 bases. CDR1 and CDR2 (germline): GTSNPN, SVGIG (reference sequence). The CDR3 spans 13 residues. DNA of the CDR3: TGTGCCTGGAGTGGTCAGACTGGAAACACCATATATTTT. Encoded protein: CAWSGQTGNTIYF.

This chain uses TRBV7-2 with TRBJ1-6, with D possibly matching TRBD1 (5 bases). The germline V gene has CDR1 SGHTA and CDR2 FQGNSA. The CDR3 is 17 residues long. With 4 bases removed from V and 0 bases from J, the gap between germline ends came to 13 bases. The CDR3 region is CASSWGTGSSYNSPLHF. The CDR3 DNA follows: TGTGCCAGCAGCTGGGGGACGGGGAGCTCCTATAATTCACCCCTCCACTTT. Full variable domain (missing parts from reference TRBV7-2 and TRBJ1-6): GAGVSQSPSNKVTEKGKDVELRCDPISGHTALYWYRQSLGQGLEFLIYFQGNSAPDKSGLPSDRFSAERTGGSVSTLTIQRTQQEDSAVYLCASSWGTGSSYNSPLHFGNGTRLTVT.

The chain has TRBV19 and TRBJ1-5, with a weak D call TRBD1 (5 bases). The CDR3 runs 15 residues. V was pared by 6 bases and J by 0 bases, with 12 bases between. Germline V gene data show CDR1 as LNHDA and CDR2 as SQIVND (reference sequence). The CDR3 reads CASSTRVGSNQPQHF. The CDR3 DNA reads TGTGCCAGTAGCACCAGGGTAGGTAGCAATCAGCCCCAGCATTTT.